The 5 T cell receptor beta chains below come from one sample, sequenced in a study of type 1 regulatory T cells. These receptors' targets are unknown. TCRdb reprocessed the reads with MiXCR, giving one entry per CDR3 protein. The repertoire has 35,000 to 50,000 distinct CDR3 sequences, 10% to 15% of them found once; the top ten carry around 7.5%. Material: cultured non-Tr1 T cells, either the whole culture or a sorted T cell fraction (not recorded which). These TCRs come from a human donor in good health.

This clonotype showed up many times. This chain connects TRBV2 to TRBJ1-2, with D maybe TRBD1 (5 bases). V was cut by 2 bases and J by 4 bases, with 11 bases left in between. The CDR3 totals 14 residues. In germline, CDR1 is SNHLY, CDR2 FYNNEI. As DNA, the CDR3 is TGTGCCAGCAGTGAATCCAGGGCCCTCTATGGCTACACCTTC. It is translated as CASSESRALYGYTF.

This clonotype appeared a few times. V and J are TRBV20-1 and TRBJ2-1; unclear D gene. CDR3 size: 11 residues. In germline, CDR1 is DFQATT, CDR2 SNEGSKA (reference sequence). V was cut by 5 bases and J by 9 bases, with 11 bases left in between. CDR3 loop: CSAPIFGEQFF. CDR3 DNA sequence: TGCAGTGCTCCTATATTCGGTGAGCAGTTCTTC.

The chain employs TRBV6-5 and TRBJ2-5, with D unresolved. Deletions cut 2 bases from V and 5 bases from J, with 9 bases between. This CDR3 has 13 amino acids. Germline values: CDR1 MNHEY, CDR2 SVGAGI. In DNA form, the CDR3 reads TGTGCCAGCAGTTACAGGGAAGGGGAGACCCAGTACTTC. Protein: CASSYREGETQYF.

This clonotype was detected a few times. V is TRBV11-2 and J is TRBJ2-7; a possible D gene is TRBD1 (6 bases). The CDR3 extends over 14 amino acids. Germline CDR1 is SGHAT and CDR2 is FQNNGV. V lost 1 base and J lost 7, with 14 bases in between. CDR3 sequence reads: CASSLAPGAREQYF. The CDR3 nucleotides read TGTGCCAGCAGCTTAGCCCCAGGGGCGCGGGAGCAGTACTTC.

J is TRBJ2-4 and V is TRBV7-2; perhaps TRBD2 as D (7 bases). Germline V gene data show CDR1 as SGHTA and CDR2 as FQGNSA. The CDR3 is 15 amino acids. V was pared by 5 bases and J by 1 base, with 12 bases between. The CDR3 coding sequence is TGTGCCAGCAGCGAAGGGGGGGCGGCCAAAAACATTCAGTACTTC. Amino acids: CASSEGGAAKNIQYF.